These T cell receptor beta chains were read from a single sample in a study of T cells in Graves' hyperthyroidism and ophthalmopathy. TCRdb redid the calling of the multiplex PCR reads with MiXCR, one entry per CDR3 protein. The data show fewer than 350,000 distinct CDR3 sequences, roughly 20% seen once. Sample: blood. The receptors stem from a woman in her thirties or forties with Graves' ophthalmopathy. Both conserved end residues are trimmed from each CDR3. A D gene is named only where the DNA matches it firmly.

d_call j_call v_call cdr3_aa
TRBD1 TRBJ2-2 TRBV6-1 ASSEGQGARTGELF
NA TRBJ2-7 TRBV19 ASSMGAGVYEQY
TRBD1 TRBJ1-3 TRBV27 ASSSRQGHSGNTIY
TRBD1 TRBJ1-5 TRBV28 ASSFPKGAGQPQH
NA TRBJ2-7 TRBV6-1 ASRPGIRSLVEQS
NA TRBJ1-6 TRBV7-8 ASSRFEAGFNSPLH
TRBD2 TRBJ2-7 TRBV4-1 ASSTRDYAYEQY
TRBD1 TRBJ2-7 TRBV12-5 ASGFNPDRGLEEQY
NA TRBJ1-5 TRBV28 ASGIRGNQPQH
NA TRBJ1-1 TRBV27 ASSLRTQGNTEAF
TRBD1 TRBJ1-6 TRBV6-1 ASSEYPRQGANSPLH
NA TRBJ1-2 TRBV30 AWSVPGWYGYT
TRBD1 TRBJ2-7 TRBV19 ASSNKQGRSSYEQY